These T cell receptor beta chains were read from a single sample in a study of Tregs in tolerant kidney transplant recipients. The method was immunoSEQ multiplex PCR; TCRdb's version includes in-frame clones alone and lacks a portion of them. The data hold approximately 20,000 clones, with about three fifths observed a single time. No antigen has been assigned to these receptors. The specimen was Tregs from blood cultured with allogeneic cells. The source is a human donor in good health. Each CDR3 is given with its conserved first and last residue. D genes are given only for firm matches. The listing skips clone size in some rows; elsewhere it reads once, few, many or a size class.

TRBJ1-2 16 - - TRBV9 TGTGCCAGCAGCGCCCGAAGCGTTGGGGTCCGCTATGGCTACACCTTC CASSARSVGVRYGYTF
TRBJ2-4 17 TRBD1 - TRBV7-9 TGTGCCAGCAGCGTTTTCCAGGGGGCTGTGACCAAAAACATTCAGTACTTC CASSVFQGAVTKNIQYF
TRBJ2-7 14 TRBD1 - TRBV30 TGTGCCTGGAGTGTCTTACAGGGGACCTACGAGCAGTACTTC CAWSVLQGTYEQYF
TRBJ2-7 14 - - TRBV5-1 TGCGCCAGCAGCTCAGGGCCGACGTCCTACGAGCAGTACTTC CASSSGPTSYEQYF
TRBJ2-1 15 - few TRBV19 TGTGCCAGTAGTTTAACAGCGACCTCCTACAATGAGCAGTTCTTC CASSLTATSYNEQFF
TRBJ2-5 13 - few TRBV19 TGTGCCAGTAGTGAACGTCCAAGGGAGACCCAGTACTTC CASSERPRETQYF
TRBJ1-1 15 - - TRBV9 TGTGCCAGCAGCGTCGGGGGCGGGGAGAACACTGAAGCTTTCTTT CASSVGGGENTEAFF
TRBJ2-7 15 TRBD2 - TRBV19 TGTGCCAGTAGAAAAACTAGCGGGAGGGCCTACGAGCAGTACTTC CASRKTSGRAYEQYF
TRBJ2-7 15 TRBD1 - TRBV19 TGTGCCAGTAGTATACCCGGACAGGCCCCCTACGAGCAGTACTTC CASSIPGQAPYEQYF
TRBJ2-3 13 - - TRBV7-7 TGTGCTAGCAGCTTAGCGCTGGTAGATACGCAGTATTTT CASSLALVDTQYF
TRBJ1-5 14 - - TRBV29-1 TGCAGCGTCGCCGCCGACAGAAGCAATCAGCCCCAGCATTTT CSVAADRSNQPQHF
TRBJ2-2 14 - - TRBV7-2 TGTGCCAGCAGCTCTTATTCTGGGACCGGGGAGCTGTTTTTT CASSSYSGTGELFF
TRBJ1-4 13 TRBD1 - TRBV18 TGTGCCAGCTCAGGGACAGGGCATGAAAAACTGTTTTTT CASSGTGHEKLFF
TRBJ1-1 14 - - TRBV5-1 TGCGCCAGCAGCTTACAGGGAACGAACACTGAAGCTTTCTTT CASSLQGTNTEAFF
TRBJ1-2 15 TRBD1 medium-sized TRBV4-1 TGCGCCAGCAGCCAGACGGGACAGATTGACTATGGCTACACCTTC CASSQTGQIDYGYTF
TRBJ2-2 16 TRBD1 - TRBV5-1 TGCGCCAGCAGCTTGGGACAGGGGATATACACCGGGGAGCTGTTTTTT CASSLGQGIYTGELFF
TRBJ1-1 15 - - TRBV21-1 TGTGCCAGCAGCAAATATGGGGTGTTAAACACTGAAGCTTTCTTT CASSKYGVLNTEAFF
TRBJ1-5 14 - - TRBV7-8 TGTGCCAGCAGCTTAAGCAGATACAATCAGCCCCAGCATTTT CASSLSRYNQPQHF
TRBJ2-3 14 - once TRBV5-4 TGTGCCAGCAGCTTGGCGTCCCGGGTGAATACGCAGTATTTT CASSLASRVNTQYF
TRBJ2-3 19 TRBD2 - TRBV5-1 TGCGCCAGCAGCTCAGCAATCGCCTTTCCGGGACTAACCACAGATACGCAGTATTTT CASSSAIAFPGLTTDTQYF
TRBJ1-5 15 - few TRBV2 TGTGCCAGCAGTGGGGAACAATATAGCAATCAGCCCCAGCATTTT CASSGEQYSNQPQHF
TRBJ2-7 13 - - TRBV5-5 TGTGCCAGCAGCTTTTCTCAGGGCGGCGAGCAGTACTTC CASSFSQGGEQYF
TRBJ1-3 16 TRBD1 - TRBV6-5 TGTGCCAGCAGTTACGGGGGACAGCAATCTGGAAACACCATATATTTT CASSYGGQQSGNTIYF
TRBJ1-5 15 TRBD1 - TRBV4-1 TGCGCCAGCAGCCAAGATTCAGGGGGGTATCAGCCCCAGCATTTT CASSQDSGGYQPQHF